This paragraph covers one TCR beta chain sequence. Its antigen remains unidentified. No base quality information exists; no much larger clone differs at one position. On a MiSeq, deep resolution sequencing aimed for a depth between 1 in 1 million and 1 in 200,000 T cells, with each clonotype covered roughly 10x on average. The immunoSEQ hsTCRB Kit was used to generate TCR beta libraries. The paper's data handling went like this. Data were analyzed with ImmunoSEQ Data Assistant and ImmunoSEQ Analyzer, with V, D and J genes assigned per IMGT definitions. Clonality was computed as one minus normalized Shannon entropy of productive rearrangement frequencies, ranging from 0 to 1. Only overrepresented clonotypes making up at least 0.05% of each patient's repertoire were included in the public clonotype analysis. Repertoires from about a dozen age-matched healthy donors in immuneACCESS were used as clonality controls. TCRdb mirrors the immuneACCESS table, restricted to in-frame sequences. Some clones are absent from its copies; in checked studies, under half trace to an unresolved V gene, and the reason for the others is unknown. The V and J calls and clone size were taken over from that table, and D and trimming were inferred from the DNA. Counted in this sample were more than 110,000 clones; 80% of them appeared once. 7.5% to 8% of the sample is held by the ten biggest clonotypes.

V loses 1 base, J loses 5 bases, and the germline ends lie 9 bases apart. CDR3 length: 13 amino acids, cysteine to phenylalanine. The DNA shown is the 39-base CDR3, in frame from base 1. Reading the germline V gene gives CDR1 SGHRS and CDR2 YFSETQ. For TCR beta library preparation, approximately 1.8 micrograms of genomic DNA was extracted from cryopreserved PBMCs. Longitudinal blood samples from CLL patients on ibrutinib monotherapy were analyzed using high-throughput TCR beta sequencing. The patients took part in an open-label, single-center phase 2 trial of ibrutinib monotherapy. The record originates from a study of cytotoxic CD8 clonotypes in ibrutinib-treated CLL (dated by TCRdb to about 2021). Turning to the overall study: The cohort included around 16 treatment-naive and ten to twelve relapsed/refractory patients; 17 were IGHV unmutated. Responses were partial in around 25 patients and complete in 2; after median around 66 months follow-up, around 15 stayed in remission and approximately twelve progressed. Response samples were taken after a median of 12 months on treatment, ranging from about 6 to 40 months. Of the 90 or so people in the trial, 26 had longitudinal samples available. Every sample from remission and from progressive disease was obtained while the patients were still on ibrutinib. Cryopreserved peripheral blood mononuclear cells were collected at three points: before therapy, at response, and at either sustained remission or disease progression. An average of around 250,000 productive templates and about 100,000 productive rearrangements was obtained per sample.

General findings and caveats noted by the study authors: At ibrutinib response clonality went up, during sustained remission it held steady, and at progression it dropped back toward baseline. Public clonotypes were rare and either shrank or stayed stable during treatment, and the rise in clonality at ibrutinib response reflected expansion of private clonotypes. Baseline clonality exceeded that of age-matched healthy donors and correlated strongly with circulating CD8+ T-cell counts. Sustained-remission and progressing patients did not have matched sampling times, and lymph node repertoires were not examined.

The clonotype originates from a human donor with chronic lymphocytic leukemia. The input for sequencing was PBMCs, taken after 36 months of ibrutinib treatment. Recombination connected TRBV5-1 to TRBJ2-5, with no reliable assignment of the D segment. The CDR3 has the sequence CASSLSPTETQYF. In nucleotide form, the sequence is TGCGCCAGCAGCTTGTCTCCGACCGAGACCCAGTACTTC.